Each of the 30 T cell receptor beta chains below was sequenced from the same sample in a study of blood T cells in healthy people across ages. Primers used in a second PCR of roughly 7 to 12 cycles were a sample-barcoded 5' primer and a J-beta primer mix. TCRdb re-analysed the 5' RACE reads in MiXCR, keeping a single row per CDR3 protein. The sample yields fewer than 600,000 distinct CDR3 sequences, around 27% seen once. This same sample was also part of a study on T cells of mothers and their children.

The sequenced sample was blood. The source of these receptors is a boy aged 2 to 9 in good health.

The gene calls are TRBV7-9 and TRBJ1-2, with D maybe TRBD1 (6 bases). V lost 1 base and J 0 bases, leaving 12 bases between the germline ends. The germline V gene has CDR1 SEHNR and CDR2 FQNEAQ (reference sequence). The CDR3 loop spans 16 amino acids. CDR3 in DNA: TGTGCCAGCAGCTTAGGCGGACAGTTCTCTAACTATGGCTACACCTTC. Protein sequence: CASSLGGQFSNYGYTF. Full variable domain (missing parts from reference TRBV7-9 and TRBJ1-2): DTGVSQNPRHKITKRGQNVTFRCDPISEHNRLYWYRQTLGQGPEFLTYFQNEAQLEKSRLLSDRFSAERPKGSFSTLEIQRTEQGDSAMYLCASSLGGQFSNYGYTFGSGTRLTVV.

The chain employs TRBV29-1 and TRBJ1-4; the D is unclear. This CDR3 is built from 14 residues. From germline, CDR1 is SQVTM and CDR2 ANQGSEA. V dropped 5 bases and J dropped 6 bases, with 16 bases sitting between them. CDR3 region: CSVKSGLLDEKLFF. The CDR3, as DNA: TGCAGCGTTAAGTCTGGGTTATTGGATGAAAAACTGTTTTTT.

A few counts support this clonotype. The rearrangement uses TRBV29-1 and TRBJ2-7, with 8 bases that match TRBD1. The length of the CDR3 is 12 residues. Germline lookup yields CDR1 SQVTM and CDR2 ANQGSEA. With 5 bases clipped from V and 3 bases from J, the junction kept 3 bases outside the gene matches. This CDR3 is CSVLGQDYEQYF. The CDR3 nucleotides read TGCAGCGTTCTGGGACAGGACTACGAGCAGTACTTC.

The rearrangement links TRBV25-1 to TRBJ2-2; D ambiguous. This CDR3 has 17 residues. CDR1 is MGHDK, CDR2 SYGVNS, per germline. Deletions cut 3 bases from V and 2 bases from J, with 16 bases between. The CDR3 region is CASSDPDAALNTGELFF. CDR3 sequence (DNA): TGTGCCAGCAGTGATCCGGACGCGGCCCTAAACACCGGGGAGCTGTTTTTT.

J is TRBJ2-4 and V is TRBV12-3 or TRBV12-4; 7 nucleotides match TRBD1. After removal of 6 bases from V and 0 bases from J, the junction contained 8 bases not matched to a gene. This CDR3 has 16 amino acids. CDR3 loop: CASRGGQELAKNIQYF. CDR3 nucleotide sequence: TGTGCCAGCAGGGGTGGACAGGAACTAGCCAAAAACATTCAGTACTTC.

This clonotype was observed a few times. This chain links TRBV5-1 with TRBJ1-1, with D perhaps matching TRBD1 (6 bases). Germline V CDR1 and CDR2: SGHRS, YFSETQ. The CDR3 runs 14 residues. Trimming cost V 4 bases and J 1 base, with 11 bases left between them. The CDR3: CASSVRTANTEAFF. Written as DNA, the CDR3 is TGCGCCAGCAGCGTGCGGACAGCGAACACTGAAGCTTTCTTT.

The rearrangement links TRBV14 to TRBJ2-1; 7 nucleotides agree with TRBD2. The J call is in doubt because the DNA end fits TRBJ2-5 better. Germline V gene lookup returns CDR1 SGHDN and CDR2 FVKESK. The CDR3 extends over 13 amino acids. CDR3 sequence (DNA): TGTGCCAGCAGCCAAAGCGGGGCAGAGACCCAGTACTTC. Translated: CASSQSGAETQYF.

The chain combines TRBV4-3 with TRBJ1-5; D not certain. The V and J ends lost 1 base and 3 bases respectively, with 16 bases between them. This CDR3 is 17 amino acids long. The germline gives CDR1 LGHNA, CDR2 YSLEER. CDR3 region: CASSQGLTREYNQPQHF. DNA of the CDR3: TGCGCCAGCAGCCAAGGGCTAACCCGGGAGTACAATCAGCCCCAGCATTTT.

The chain combines TRBV20-1 with TRBJ1-4; D remains unclear. Deletions cut 1 base from V and 5 bases from J, with 17 bases between. The CDR3 spans 16 residues. Germline CDR1 is DFQATT and CDR2 is SNEGSKA (reference sequence). In DNA form, the CDR3 reads TGCAGTGCTAGAGCCCCAATTCGGACTCTAAATGAAAAACTGTTTTTT. Its protein is CSARAPIRTLNEKLFF.

This clonotype turned up a few times. This chain links TRBV9 with TRBJ2-7; D gene ambiguous. The germline V gene encodes CDR1 SGDLS and CDR2 YYNGEE. CDR3 size: 13 residues. V was shortened by 4 bases and J by 4 bases, with 12 bases between the two germline ends. CDR3 nucleotide sequence: TGTGCCAGCAGCCCCGCGACTCAGTACGAGCAGTACTTC. Translated, it gives CASSPATQYEQYF. Based on the CDR3 plus reference TRBV9 and TRBJ2-7, the full variable domain is DSGVTQTPKHLITATGQRVTLRCSPRSGDLSVYWYQQSLDQGLQFLIQYYNGEERAKGNILERFSAQQFPDLHSELNLSSLELGDSALYFCASSPATQYEQYFGPGTRLTVT.

This chain connects TRBV7-9 to TRBJ2-7, with 7 bases matching TRBD1. The CDR3 sequence is 14 residues long. The germline gives CDR1 SEHNR, CDR2 FQNEAQ (reference sequence). The junction had 10 bases not matched to a gene; V was cut back by 6 bases and J by 5 bases. CDR3 region: CASSSKGAYHEQYF. CDR3 nucleotides: TGTGCCAGCAGTTCGAAGGGGGCTTACCACGAGCAGTACTTC.

The V gene is TRBV7-9, the J gene TRBJ2-1; no firm D call. Germline-derived CDR1 and CDR2 are SEHNR and FQNEAQ (reference sequence). The V end lost 4 bases, the J end lost 0 bases, and 16 bases lay between the germline ends. There are 17 residues in the CDR3. The CDR3 DNA reads as TGTGCCAGCAGCTCGCCAAATTCGCCCAACTCCTACAATGAGCAGTTCTTC. This translates into CASSSPNSPNSYNEQFF.

The chain employs TRBV7-2 and TRBJ1-1, with TRBD1 matching over 9 bases. In germline, CDR1 is SGHTA, CDR2 FQGNSA. This CDR3 has 13 amino acids. Trimming took 3 bases from V and 11 from J; bases not matched to a gene: 7. CDR3 protein: CASSFKQGAGAFF. The CDR3 DNA is TGTGCCAGCAGCTTTAAACAGGGGGCAGGGGCTTTCTTT.

The chain carries TRBV10-3 and TRBJ2-7; tentatively, D is TRBD1 (6 bases). The germline V gene has CDR1 ENHRY and CDR2 SYGVKD. CDR3 length: 15 residues. V was clipped by 8 bases and J by 7 bases, with 24 bases between them. CDR3 loop: CAIGPGADRPKEQYF. The CDR3 nucleotides are TGTGCCATCGGGCCAGGGGCAGACCGTCCTAAAGAGCAGTACTTC.

The chain combines TRBV6-6 with TRBJ1-4; possibly TRBD1 for D (5 bases). The V end was cut by 4 bases, the J end by 6 bases, with 15 bases between. The CDR3 contains 15 residues. Looked up from germline, CDR1 is MNHNY and CDR2 is SVGAGI (reference sequence). The CDR3 is CASSFFMQGDEKLFF. The CDR3 coding sequence is TGTGCCAGCAGTTTCTTTATGCAGGGTGATGAAAAACTGTTTTTT.

The CDR3 sequence is CSVDPQYTEAFF. For the CDR3, the DNA is TGCAGCGTTGATCCCCAATACACTGAAGCTTTCTTT. The chain uses TRBV29-1 and TRBJ1-1; D is unclear. The CDR3 has 12 amino acids. CDR1 and CDR2 from the germline V gene are SQVTM and ANQGSEA. Trimming pared 3 bases from V and 3 bases from J, leaving 8 bases between.

The chain combines TRBV5-1 with TRBJ1-4; D perhaps matches TRBD1 (6 bases). V lost 0 bases and J lost 7, with 13 bases in between. The CDR3 has 15 amino acids. Germline V gene lookup returns CDR1 SGHRS and CDR2 YFSETQ. This chain's CDR3 is CASSLGTGIVEKLFF. In DNA form, the CDR3 reads TGCGCCAGCAGCTTGGGTACAGGGATCGTTGAAAAACTGTTTTTT.

The J gene is TRBJ2-6, the V gene TRBV29-1; 8 bases align to TRBD1. Germline CDR1 SQVTM, CDR2 ANQGSEA. The CDR3 covers 14 residues. The J segment lost 2 bases and the V segment lost 6 bases, leaving 3 bases of the junction unmatched. CDR3 bases: TGCAGCGTGAGACAGGGGACTGGGGCCAACGTCCTGACTTTC. Translation: CSVRQGTGANVLTF. The full variable domain, its missing parts supplied by reference TRBV29-1 and TRBJ2-6, is SAVISQKPSRDICQRGTSLTIQCQVDSQVTMMFWYRQQPGQSLTLIATANQGSEATYESGFVIDKFPISRPNLTFSTLTVSNMSPEDSSIYLCSVRQGTGANVLTFGAGSRLTVL.

Details on this clonotype: The junction differs from germline at one of its ends, possibly a read error. V gene TRBV12-3 or TRBV12-4 combines with J gene TRBJ1-1; perhaps TRBD1 as D (5 bases). The CDR3 totals 14 residues. Here the CDR3 reads CASSAPNRNPEAFF. The CDR3 DNA is TGTGCCAGCAGTGCCCCGAACAGGAACCCTGAAGCTTTCTTT.

This clonotype was counted a few times. The rearrangement links TRBV11-2 to TRBJ2-5; D unclear. V dropped 2 bases and J dropped 7 bases, with 14 bases sitting between them. Germline V lookup: CDR1 SGHAT, CDR2 FQNNGV. CDR3 length: 14 amino acids. This CDR3 is CASSLSGYPRTQYF. CDR3 nucleotide sequence: TGTGCCAGCAGCTTATCTGGTTACCCCAGGACCCAGTACTTC.

The sample holds a few counts of this clonotype. The chain links TRBV4-3 to TRBJ2-6, with a weak D call TRBD1 (5 bases). CDR1 is LGHNA and CDR2 is YSLEER in the germline V gene. Trimming removed 3 bases from V and 4 bases from J, with 13 bases in between. CDR3 length: 16 residues. The CDR3 protein is CASSHQRGSGANVLTF. CDR3 in DNA: TGCGCCAGCAGCCATCAAAGGGGTTCAGGGGCCAACGTCCTGACTTTC.

This chain connects TRBV29-1 to TRBJ2-5, with unresolved D. The DNA end favors TRBJ2-1, so the J call may be wrong. The CDR3 consists of 12 residues. Per the germline V gene, CDR1 is SQVTM and CDR2 is ANQGSEA. The CDR3 nucleotides are TGCAGCGTCCGACTGGGCCGCAATGAGCAGTTCTTC. Translation gives CSVRLGRNEQFF.

The chain couples TRBV5-6 to TRBJ1-2; D is ambiguous. The CDR3 extends over 15 amino acids. V was pared by 0 bases and J by 5 bases, with 14 bases between. In germline, CDR1 is SGHDT, CDR2 YYEEEE. The DNA of the CDR3 is TGTGCCAGCAGCTTGGGCTCAGGTGGCGGGTATGGCTACACCTTC. It specifies CASSLGSGGGYGYTF.

The rearrangement joins TRBV7-9 to TRBJ1-4, with 7 positions matching TRBD1. This CDR3 region has 17 residues. With 1 base clipped from V and 0 bases from J, the junction kept 5 bases outside the gene matches. CDR1 and CDR2 from the germline V gene are SEHNR and FQNEAQ (reference sequence). CDR3 protein: CASSLGYRGPTNEKLFF. The CDR3 DNA reads TGTGCCAGCAGCTTAGGGTACAGGGGCCCAACTAATGAAAAACTGTTTTTT.

V and J are TRBV15 and TRBJ2-7; TRBD2 agrees at 8 bases. Trimming took 6 bases from V and 4 from J; bases not matched to a gene: 5. Germline assignment: CDR1 LNHNV and CDR2 YYDKDF (reference sequence). The CDR3 runs to 13 residues. In nucleotides, the CDR3 is TGTGCCACCAGTAAGCGGGAGTATTACGAGCAGTACTTC. It translates to CATSKREYYEQYF. Complete variable domain (other parts from reference TRBV15 and TRBJ2-7): DAMVIQNPRYQVTQFGKPVTLSCSQTLNHNVMYWYQQKSSQAPKLLFHYYDKDFNNEADTPDNFQSRRPNTSFCFLDIRSPGLGDTAMYLCATSKREYYEQYFGPGTRLTVT.

This clonotype was found a few times. The chain is built from TRBV5-1 and TRBJ2-1; the D gene is possibly TRBD2 (5 bases). The germline CDR1 and CDR2 sequences are SGHRS and YFSETQ. CDR3 size: 15 residues. V was cut by 0 bases and J by 8 bases, with 15 bases left in between. Here the CDR3 DNA reads TGCGCCAGCAGCTTGGAGGCAGGCAATAGCGATGAGCAGTTCTTC. Amino acids: CASSLEAGNSDEQFF.

The chain links TRBV6-2 or TRBV6-3 to TRBJ1-5; D perhaps matches TRBD1 (5 bases). The CDR3 length is 15 residues. In germline, CDR1 is MNHEY, CDR2 SVGEGT. Deletions cut 2 bases from V and 3 bases from J, with 11 bases between. CDR3 loop: CASSYEGTPNQPQHF. CDR3 DNA sequence: TGTGCCAGCAGTTACGAAGGGACCCCCAATCAGCCCCAGCATTTT.

The chain links TRBV20-1 to TRBJ2-2, with unresolved D. V was shortened by 2 bases and J by 2 bases, with 6 bases between the two germline ends. The CDR3 spans 13 residues. Germline V gives CDR1 DFQATT, CDR2 SNEGSKA (reference sequence). The CDR3 sequence: CSARPQNTGELFF. The CDR3 bases are TGCAGTGCTAGACCTCAAAACACCGGGGAGCTGTTTTTT.

The genes are TRBV6-1 and TRBJ2-3, with D perhaps matching TRBD1 or TRBD2 (6 bases each). The CDR3 has 16 residues. Germline V CDR1 and CDR2: MNHNS, SASEGT. Trimming took 1 base from V and 2 from J, leaving 13 bases between them. This CDR3 is CASSEVRGLATDTQYF. The CDR3 DNA is TGTGCCAGCAGTGAAGTTCGGGGGCTTGCCACAGATACGCAGTATTTT.

The table lists this clonotype with many counts. The chain carries TRBV4-1 and TRBJ1-2, with a tentative D call TRBD1 (5 bases). V was trimmed by 0 bases and J by 0 bases, leaving 8 bases between them. CDR3 size: 15 residues. Per germline, CDR1 MGHRA and CDR2 YSYEKL. The CDR3 DNA follows: TGCGCCAGCAGCCAAGAAGGACAAGCTAACTATGGCTACACCTTC. It specifies CASSQEGQANYGYTF.